The T cell receptor beta chain described here comes from a study of blood T cell repertoires in COVID-19. The wider study: From the United States, Italy and Spain came samples of acute and convalescent COVID-19.

Participants came from fewer than 25 US areas, aged about 18 to 100 years. In the authors' workflow: Amplification of reference gene primers provided the estimated nucleated cell counts. Produced via immunoSEQ multiplex PCR; TCRdb's table is partial and in-frame only. V and J calls and clone size are those listed in that table; D and trimming were worked out from the DNA. The sample has about 280,000 clones, around 88% seen once. The CDR3 extends over 15 amino acids. Germline CDR1 reads MNHNY; CDR2 reads SVGAGI (reference sequence). The V and J ends lost 6 bases and 2 bases, in that order; junction bases with no gene match: 7.

The gene calls are TRBV6-6 and TRBJ1-5; 7 nucleotides match TRBD1. The source of this sequence is a woman in her forties who had recovered from COVID-19. Sequenced: PBMCs or T cells enriched from blood (not recorded which). Here the CDR3 reads CASRPDREGNQPQHF. DNA of the CDR3: TGTGCCAGCAGACCCGACAGGGAGGGCAATCAGCCCCAGCATTTT.